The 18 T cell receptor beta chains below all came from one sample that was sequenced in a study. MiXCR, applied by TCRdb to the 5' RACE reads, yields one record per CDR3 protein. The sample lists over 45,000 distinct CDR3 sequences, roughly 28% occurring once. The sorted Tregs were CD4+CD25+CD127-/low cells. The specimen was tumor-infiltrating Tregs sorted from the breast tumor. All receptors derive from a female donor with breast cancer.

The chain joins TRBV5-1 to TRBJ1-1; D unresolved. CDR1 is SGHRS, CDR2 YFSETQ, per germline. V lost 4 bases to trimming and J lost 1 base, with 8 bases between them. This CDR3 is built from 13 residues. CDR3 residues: CASSPKGNTEAFF. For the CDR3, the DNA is TGCGCCAGCAGCCCGAAGGGGAACACTGAAGCTTTCTTT.

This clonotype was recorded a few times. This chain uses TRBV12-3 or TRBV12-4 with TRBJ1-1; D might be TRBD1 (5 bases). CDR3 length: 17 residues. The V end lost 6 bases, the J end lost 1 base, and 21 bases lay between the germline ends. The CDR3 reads CASSSGGFGSPNTEAFF. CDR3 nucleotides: TGTGCCAGCAGCTCTGGGGGATTCGGGAGTCCGAACACTGAAGCTTTCTTT.

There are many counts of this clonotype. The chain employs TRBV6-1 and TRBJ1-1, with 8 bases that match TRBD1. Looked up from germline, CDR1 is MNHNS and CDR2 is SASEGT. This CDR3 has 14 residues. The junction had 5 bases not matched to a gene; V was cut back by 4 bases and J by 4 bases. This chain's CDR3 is CASSGDRKSTEAFF. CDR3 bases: TGTGCCAGCAGTGGGGACAGGAAAAGCACTGAAGCTTTCTTT.

The CDR3 is CASSVGDTQYF. The DNA for the CDR3 is TGTGCCAGCAGCGTAGGAGATACGCAGTATTTT. The J gene is TRBJ2-3, the V gene TRBV9; D gene unclear. This CDR3 is 11 amino acids long. CDR1 SGDLS and CDR2 YYNGEE come from the germline V gene. V dropped 0 bases and J dropped 5 bases, with 1 base sitting between them.

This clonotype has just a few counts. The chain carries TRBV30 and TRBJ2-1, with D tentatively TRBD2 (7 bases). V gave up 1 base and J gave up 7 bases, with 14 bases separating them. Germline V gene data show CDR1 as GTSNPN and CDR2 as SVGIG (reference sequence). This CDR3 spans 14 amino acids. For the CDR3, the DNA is TGTGCCTGGAGTGGCGGGGGCGATGGGAATGAGCAGTTCTTC. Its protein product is CAWSGGGDGNEQFF.

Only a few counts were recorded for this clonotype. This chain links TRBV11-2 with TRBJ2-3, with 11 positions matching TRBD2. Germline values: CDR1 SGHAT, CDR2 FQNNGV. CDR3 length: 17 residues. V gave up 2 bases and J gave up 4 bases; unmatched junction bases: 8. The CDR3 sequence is CASSLTPLAGGSDTQYF. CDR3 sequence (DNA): TGTGCCAGCAGCTTAACCCCCCTAGCGGGAGGATCAGATACGCAGTATTTT.

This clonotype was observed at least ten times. DNA of the CDR3: TGTGCCAGCAGCTTAGCCCGGACTAGCGGGAGGGGGGGCGAGCAGTACTTC. This sequence encodes CASSLARTSGRGGEQYF. V gene TRBV7-2 combines with J gene TRBJ2-7; TRBD2 aligns across 15 bases. Germline V gene sequence: CDR1 SGHTA, CDR2 FQGNSA. Germline trimming cut 0 bases from V and 6 bases from J; bases unmatched to any gene: 6. The CDR3 extends over 17 amino acids. Full variable domain (missing parts from reference TRBV7-2 and TRBJ2-7): GAGVSQSPSNKVTEKGKDVELRCDPISGHTALYWYRQSLGQGLEFLIYFQGNSAPDKSGLPSDRFSAERTGGSVSTLTIQRTQQEDSAVYLCASSLARTSGRGGEQYFGPGTRLTVT.

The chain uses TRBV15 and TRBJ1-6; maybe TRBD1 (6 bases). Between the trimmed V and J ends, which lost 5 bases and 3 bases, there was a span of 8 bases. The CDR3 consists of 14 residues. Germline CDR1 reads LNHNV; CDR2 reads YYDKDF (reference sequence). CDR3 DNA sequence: TGTGCCACCAGCCGGGACAACTATAATTCACCCCTCCACTTT. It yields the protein CATSRDNYNSPLHF.

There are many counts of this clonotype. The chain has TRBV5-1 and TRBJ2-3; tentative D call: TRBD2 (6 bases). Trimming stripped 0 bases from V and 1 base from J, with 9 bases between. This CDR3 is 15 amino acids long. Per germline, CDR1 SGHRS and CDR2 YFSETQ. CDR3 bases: TGCGCCAGCAGCTTGGAAGCGGGTCGCACAGATACGCAGTATTTT. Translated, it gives CASSLEAGRTDTQYF.

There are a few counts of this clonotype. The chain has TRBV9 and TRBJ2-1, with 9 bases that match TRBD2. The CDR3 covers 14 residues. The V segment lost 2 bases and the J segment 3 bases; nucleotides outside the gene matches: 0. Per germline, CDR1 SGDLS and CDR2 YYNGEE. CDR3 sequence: CASSVTSGYNEQFF. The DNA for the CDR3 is TGTGCCAGCAGCGTGACTAGCGGCTACAATGAGCAGTTCTTC.

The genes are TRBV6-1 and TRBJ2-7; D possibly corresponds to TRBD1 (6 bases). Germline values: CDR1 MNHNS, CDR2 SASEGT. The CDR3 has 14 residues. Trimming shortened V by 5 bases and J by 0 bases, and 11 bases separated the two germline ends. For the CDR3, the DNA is TGTGCCAGCAGTTGGACGGACAGCTCCTACGAGCAGTACTTC. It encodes CASSWTDSSYEQYF.

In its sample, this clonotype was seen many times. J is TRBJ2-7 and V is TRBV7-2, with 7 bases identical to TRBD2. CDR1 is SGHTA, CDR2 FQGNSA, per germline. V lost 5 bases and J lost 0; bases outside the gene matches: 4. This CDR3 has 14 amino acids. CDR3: CASSPGRNSYEQYF. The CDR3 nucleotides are TGTGCCAGCAGCCCCGGGAGGAACTCCTACGAGCAGTACTTC.

This CDR3 is CASSAWGATNEKLFF. For the CDR3, the DNA is TGTGCCAGCAGTGCATGGGGTGCAACTAATGAAAAACTGTTTTTT. The J gene is TRBJ1-4, the V gene TRBV25-1, with D hard to call. CDR3 length: 15 residues. Between the trimmed V and J ends, which lost 4 bases and 0 bases, there was a span of 9 bases. The germline V gene has CDR1 MGHDK and CDR2 SYGVNS.

The DNA of the CDR3 is TGTGCCAGTAGTATAGGACTAGCGGGAGTTGAGCAGTTCTTC. It specifies CASSIGLAGVEQFF. This chain connects TRBV19 to TRBJ2-1; 12 bases are a match to TRBD2. Germline V gene lookup returns CDR1 LNHDA and CDR2 SQIVND (reference sequence). The CDR3 sequence is 14 residues long. V dropped 1 base and J dropped 9; count of bases not matched to a gene: 1.

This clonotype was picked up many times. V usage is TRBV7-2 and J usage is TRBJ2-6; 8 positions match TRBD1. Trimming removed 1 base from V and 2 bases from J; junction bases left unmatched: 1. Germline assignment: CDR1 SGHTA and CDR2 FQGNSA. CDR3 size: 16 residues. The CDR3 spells CASSLGTGTGANVLTF. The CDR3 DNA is TGTGCCAGCAGCTTAGGGACAGGGACTGGGGCCAACGTCCTGACTTTC.

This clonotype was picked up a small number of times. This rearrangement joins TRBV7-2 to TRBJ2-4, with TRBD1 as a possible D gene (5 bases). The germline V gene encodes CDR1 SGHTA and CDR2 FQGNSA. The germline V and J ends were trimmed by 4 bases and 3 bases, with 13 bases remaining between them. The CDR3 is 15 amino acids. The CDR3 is CASSSQWQGKNIQYF. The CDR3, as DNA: TGTGCCAGCAGCTCCCAGTGGCAGGGCAAAAACATTCAGTACTTC. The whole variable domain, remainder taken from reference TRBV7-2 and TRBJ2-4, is GAGVSQSPSNKVTEKGKDVELRCDPISGHTALYWYRQSLGQGLEFLIYFQGNSAPDKSGLPSDRFSAERTGGSVSTLTIQRTQQEDSAVYLCASSSQWQGKNIQYFGAGTRLSVL.

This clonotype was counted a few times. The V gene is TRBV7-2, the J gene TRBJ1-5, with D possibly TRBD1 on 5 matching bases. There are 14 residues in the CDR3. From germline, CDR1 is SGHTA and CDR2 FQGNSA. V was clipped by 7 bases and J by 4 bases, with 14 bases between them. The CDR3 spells CASTPSGGNQPQHF. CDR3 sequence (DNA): TGTGCCAGCACCCCCTCGGGGGGGAATCAGCCCCAGCATTTT.

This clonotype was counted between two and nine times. CDR3 sequence: CASSLSQGVGEQYF. In DNA, the CDR3 is TGTGCCAGCAGTTTGAGCCAGGGAGTCGGGGAGCAGTACTTC. The chain is built from TRBV12-3 or TRBV12-4 and TRBJ2-7; D may match TRBD1 or TRBD2 (5 bases each). Trimming stripped 3 bases from V and 7 bases from J, with 16 bases between. The CDR3 runs to 14 residues.